This is a list of T cell receptor beta chains from one sample in a study of cytomegalovirus exposure and HLA in healthy donors. Generated by immunoSEQ multiplex PCR, the TCRdb table keeps only in-frame clones and is missing some. The table includes 130,000 to 150,000 clones, 78% detected once. The sequencing input was PBMCs. The origin of the receptors is a male donor in good health and CMV-seronegative. Each CDR3 is given with its conserved first and last residue. The D gene is left open where the match is weak. Expanded clones are given a class, and other clones once, few, many or no size at all.

d_call	cdr3_length	clone_size	j_call	v_call	cdr3_nt	cdr3_aa
.	13	few	TRBJ2-1	TRBV29-1	TGCAGCGTTCAGGGGAGCTCCTACAATGAGCAGTTCTTC	CSVQGSSYNEQFF
.	18	.	TRBJ2-2	TRBV7-9	TGTTCCAGCAGCTCTTTGAGAGGGACACCTTCGAACACCGGGGAGCTGTTTTTT	CSSSSLRGTPSNTGELFF
.	12	.	TRBJ1-4	TRBV29-1	TGCAGCGTCCGAGACAGTAGGGAAAAACTGTTTTTT	CSVRDSREKLFF
.	15	.	TRBJ1-1	TRBV12-5	TGTGCTAGTGGTTTCCATACAGGGTCCGCCACTGAAGCTTTCTTT	CASGFHTGSATEAFF
TRBD1	15	few	TRBJ1-2	TRBV5-1	TGCGCCAGCATGGCCGGGACAGGGTTGAGAGGCGGCTACACCTTC	CASMAGTGLRGGYTF
TRBD1	13	.	TRBJ1-2	TRBV5-5	TGTGCCAGCAGCGGCTACAGGGGTTGGGGCTACACCTTC	CASSGYRGWGYTF
.	15	.	TRBJ2-5	TRBV5-6	TGTGCCAGCAGCCTGGATGTCGGCGGAGAAGAGACCCAGTACTTC	CASSLDVGGEETQYF
.	16	.	TRBJ1-5	TRBV18	TGTGCCAGCTCACCAGGACAGCCCTATAGCAATCAGCCCCAGCATTTT	CASSPGQPYSNQPQHF
TRBD1	16	.	TRBJ1-5	TRBV4-1	TGCGCCAGCAGCCACCCCTCATGGAGGGGGCATCAGCCCCAGCATTTT	CASSHPSWRGHQPQHF
TRBD1	15	.	TRBJ1-1	TRBV6-5	TGTGCCAGCAGGCCTTCTCAGGGGGCGCGTACTGAAGCTTTCTTT	CASRPSQGARTEAFF
TRBD1	15	.	TRBJ2-3	TRBV19	TGTGCCAGTAGTCTAGCAGGGGGAGTCACAGATACGCAGTATTTT	CASSLAGGVTDTQYF
.	14	.	TRBJ2-7	TRBV7-9	TGTGCCAGCAGCATAAGCAGACAAGGGGGCGAGCAGTACTTC	CASSISRQGGEQYF
.	13	.	TRBJ2-1	TRBV14	TGTGCCAGCAGGAGAGGCTCCTACAATGAGCAGTTCTTC	CASRRGSYNEQFF
TRBD1	14	.	TRBJ1-2	TRBV5-1	TGCGCCAGCAGCCTGACCGGGGACAGCTATCTGGGCACCTTC	CASSLTGDSYLGTF
.	12	.	TRBJ2-3	TRBV7-8	TGTGCCAGCAGCCCAGGGCCAGATACGCAGTATTTT	CASSPGPDTQYF
.	15	.	TRBJ1-5	TRBV19	TGTGCCAGTAGTATTGTCGGCGGGGGCAATCAGCCCCAGCATTTT	CASSIVGGGNQPQHF
.	16	.	TRBJ2-1	TRBV27	TGTGCCAGCAGTTTATCTGGACCAGGGAACCTCAATGAGCAGTTCTTC	CASSLSGPGNLNEQFF
TRBD1	14	.	TRBJ1-6	TRBV27	TGTGCCAGCAGTCAAGGGACAGGGGACTCACCCCTCCACTTT	CASSQGTGDSPLHF
.	16	.	TRBJ1-1	TRBV18	TGTGCCAGCTCACCGGGGAAGGACTACATGAACACTGAAGCTTTCTTT	CASSPGKDYMNTEAFF
TRBD2	16	.	TRBJ2-7	TRBV27	TGTGCCAGCAGTTTATCGGTTCCGGGAGGCACCTACGAGCAGTACTTC	CASSLSVPGGTYEQYF
TRBD1	17	.	TRBJ2-7	TRBV14	TGTGCCAGCAGCCCCCCTTTAAGACAGGGGGGTAGTTACGAGCAGTACTTC	CASSPPLRQGGSYEQYF
TRBD1	13	.	TRBJ1-5	TRBV29-1	TGCAGCGGCTCGACAGGGGAGAGTCAGCCCCAGCATTTT	CSGSTGESQPQHF
TRBD1	17	.	TRBJ1-4	TRBV5-1	TGCGCCAGCAGCTTGTTAGACCTCACAGGGGATACCGAAAAACTGTTTTTT	CASSLLDLTGDTEKLFF
.	15	.	TRBJ1-1	TRBV19	TGTGCCAGTAGTCCTTCCCCCAGGGGAAGTACTGAAGCTTTCTTT	CASSPSPRGSTEAFF
TRBD1	14	.	TRBJ2-5	TRBV27	TGTGCCAGCAGTTTGCGACAGGGTGGGGAGACCCAGTACTTC	CASSLRQGGETQYF
TRBD1	12	.	TRBJ1-2	TRBV27	TGTGCCAGCGGACAGGGGAACTATGGCTACACCTTC	CASGQGNYGYTF
TRBD1	15	.	TRBJ2-1	TRBV19	TGTGCCAGTAGTAGACAGGGTTTACGTTACAATGAGCAGTTCTTC	CASSRQGLRYNEQFF
TRBD2	14	.	TRBJ2-7	TRBV11-2	TGTGCCAGCAGACCACCGGGGGGGCCTTTCGAGCAGTACTTC	CASRPPGGPFEQYF
TRBD2	16	few	TRBJ2-3	TRBV7-8	TGTGCCAGCAGCCAGGGCACTAGCGGACCCACAGATACGCAGTATTTT	CASSQGTSGPTDTQYF
.	17	.	TRBJ1-1	TRBV5-4	TGTGCCAGCAGCTTGGTTGGGGCAGGGCTTTTGAACACTGAAGCTTTCTTT	CASSLVGAGLLNTEAFF
.	14	.	TRBJ1-4	TRBV25-1	TGTGCCAGCAGTGACCGGGTCGGGGGTGAAAAACTGTTTTTT	CASSDRVGGEKLFF
TRBD1	13	.	TRBJ2-5	TRBV6-1	TGTGCCAGCAGTGACCGGCAGGGGGTGACCCAGTACTTC	CASSDRQGVTQYF
.	13	.	TRBJ2-5	TRBV7-2	TGTGCCAGCAGCCCCGGGGACCAAGAGACCCAGTACTTC	CASSPGDQETQYF
TRBD2	15	.	TRBJ2-1	TRBV7-6	TGTGCCAGCAGCTTAGGGCTAGCGGGGGGGTATGAGCAGTTCTTC	CASSLGLAGGYEQFF
.	13	.	TRBJ2-2	TRBV7-9	TGTGCCAGCAGCTCAGGGAGGACCGGGGAGCTGTTTTTT	CASSSGRTGELFF
TRBD1	17	.	TRBJ1-4	TRBV4-3	TGCGCCAGCAGCCAAGAAGTAGGGACAGGGGCGGCTGAAAAACTGTTTTTT	CASSQEVGTGAAEKLFF
TRBD2	14	few	TRBJ2-1	TRBV5-4	TGTGCCAGCAGGGGAGGGCGGAGGTACAATGAGCAGTTCTTC	CASRGGRRYNEQFF
.	11	.	TRBJ2-7	TRBV6-5	TGTGCCAGCAGTCGCCAGGACGAGCAGTACTTC	CASSRQDEQYF
.	16	medium-sized	TRBJ2-6	TRBV5-4	TGTGCCAGCAGCTTGGACAGTCGCTCTGGGGCCAACGTCCTGACTTTC	CASSLDSRSGANVLTF
.	15	.	TRBJ2-1	TRBV7-6	TGTGCCAGCAGCTTTAAGGGGGTCGCCTACAATGAGCAGTTCTTC	CASSFKGVAYNEQFF
TRBD1	16	.	TRBJ2-7	TRBV4-1	TGCGCCAGCAGCCAACCAGGGACAGCACAGGGCTACGAGCAGTACTTC	CASSQPGTAQGYEQYF
TRBD1	15	.	TRBJ1-5	TRBV10-3	TGTGCCATCAGTGAGGAGGGACAGTTCAATCAGCCCCAGCATTTT	CAISEEGQFNQPQHF
.	14	.	TRBJ2-7	TRBV7-8	TGTGCCAGCAGCCCGTCCCCGGGAAGCTACGAGCAGTACTTC	CASSPSPGSYEQYF
TRBD2	16	once	TRBJ2-3	TRBV18	TGTGCCAGCTCATCGCTAGCGGGGGGACTCACAGATACGCAGTATTTT	CASSSLAGGLTDTQYF
TRBD1	15	.	TRBJ1-6	TRBV6-5	TGTGCCAGCAGTCGTATGGGACAGGGGGTCGCACCCCTCCACTTT	CASSRMGQGVAPLHF
TRBD2	15	.	TRBJ2-1	TRBV5-1	TGCGCCAGCAGCCTTACTAGCGGGAGGCGCAATGAGCAGTTCTTC	CASSLTSGRRNEQFF
TRBD2	14	.	TRBJ2-7	TRBV19	TGTGCCAGTAGTAGGCTAGCGGATACCTACGAGCAGTACTTC	CASSRLADTYEQYF
TRBD1	14	.	TRBJ2-7	TRBV5-1	TGCGCCAGCAGATCCGGGACAGGATACTACGAGCAGTACTTC	CASRSGTGYYEQYF
.	17	.	TRBJ1-2	TRBV7-2	TGTGCCAGCAGCTTATCTCCGGGGGGCCCAACCTTCTATGGCTACACCTTC	CASSLSPGGPTFYGYTF
TRBD1	15	.	TRBJ2-3	TRBV5-4	TGTGCCAGCAGCAGAAGGACAGGGCCCACAGATACGCAGTATTTT	CASSRRTGPTDTQYF
TRBD2	15	.	TRBJ2-2	TRBV5-1	TGCGCCAGCAGCCCATTACTAGCGAGCACCGGGGAGCTGTTTTTT	CASSPLLASTGELFF
.	13	.	TRBJ2-1	TRBV7-9	TGTGCCAGCAGCGAGAGACACTACAATGAGCAGTTCTTC	CASSERHYNEQFF
TRBD2	16	.	TRBJ2-1	TRBV11-3	TGTGCCAGCAGCTTTCAACTAGCGGGGGCGAAGAATGAGCAGTTCTTC	CASSFQLAGAKNEQFF
TRBD1	15	few	TRBJ1-2	TRBV5-1	TGCGCCAGCAGCCCTAACAGGGGCATTGACTATGGCTACACCTTC	CASSPNRGIDYGYTF
.	11	.	TRBJ1-1	TRBV6-6	TGTGCCAGCAGTCCCCGTTTAATGGCTTTCTTT	CASSPRLMAFF